The 27 T cell receptor beta chains presented below share a single source sample, sequenced in a study of neurological immune-mediated disorders. One entry per CDR3 protein, called by TCRdb with MiXCR from the 5' RACE reads. The table records about 74,000 distinct CDR3 sequences, around 5.5% of them present only once. Sequencing used PBMCs. The source of these receptors is a young man with multiple sclerosis.

This clonotype has a handful of counts. The chain recombines TRBV12-3 or TRBV12-4 with TRBJ2-7; possibly TRBD1 for D (5 bases). Deletions cut 2 bases from V and 3 bases from J, with 11 bases between. This CDR3 region has 14 residues. For the CDR3, the DNA is TGTGCCAGCAGTTTAAGGGGCGTGAACTACGAGCAGTACTTC. Its translation is CASSLRGVNYEQYF.

This clonotype was recorded many times. The chain joins TRBV20-1 to TRBJ1-5; the D gene is possibly TRBD1 (5 bases). The V gene lost 6 bases and the J gene lost 6 bases, with 12 bases spanning the gap. Per the germline V gene, CDR1 is DFQATT and CDR2 is SNEGSKA (reference sequence). CDR3 length equals 12 residues. CDR3: CSAAAGIQPQHF. In DNA form, the CDR3 reads TGCAGTGCCGCAGCAGGGATTCAGCCCCAGCATTTT.

This clonotype was seen at least ten times. The V and J genes are TRBV7-2 and TRBJ2-1; 11 bases map to TRBD1. The ends lost 5 bases at V and 0 bases at J; junction bases unmatched: 9. The germline V gene encodes CDR1 SGHTA and CDR2 FQGNSA. The CDR3 loop spans 18 amino acids. CDR3 residues: CASSPGTGGGSSYNEQFF. The CDR3 DNA is TGTGCCAGCAGCCCAGGGACAGGGGGGGGGAGCTCCTACAATGAGCAGTTCTTC.

Many counts were recorded for this clonotype. The gene calls are TRBV5-1 and TRBJ2-3; 10 bases agree with TRBD1. CDR3 length: 14 residues. CDR1 SGHRS and CDR2 YFSETQ come from the germline V gene. V shed 2 bases, J shed 7 bases, and the junction held 4 bases outside the gene matches. The CDR3 loop is CASSLRQGANTQYF. CDR3 DNA sequence: TGCGCCAGCAGCTTAAGACAGGGGGCAAATACGCAGTATTTT.

The sample holds many counts of this clonotype. The chain couples TRBV5-1 to TRBJ2-7, with D maybe TRBD2 (5 bases). The CDR3 consists of 12 residues. Looked up from germline, CDR1 is SGHRS and CDR2 is YFSETQ. The V gene lost 4 bases and the J gene lost 3 bases, with 8 bases spanning the gap. This CDR3 reads CASSAGDYEQYF. DNA for the CDR3: TGCGCCAGCAGCGCGGGTGACTACGAGCAGTACTTC.

This clonotype came up many times. The gene calls are TRBV7-2 and TRBJ2-7; maybe TRBD2 (6 bases). Germline CDR1 is SGHTA and CDR2 is FQGNSA. V gave up 5 bases and J gave up 6 bases, with 23 bases separating them. The CDR3 has 16 residues. The DNA for the CDR3 is TGTGCCAGCAGCCGCGGGGCGACACTGACCCTTGGCGAGCAGTACTTC. Encoded protein: CASSRGATLTLGEQYF.

This clonotype was detected ten times or more. The rearrangement uses TRBV20-1 and TRBJ1-2, with a weak D call TRBD1 (6 bases). CDR1 is DFQATT and CDR2 is SNEGSKA in the germline V gene (reference sequence). The CDR3 sequence is 13 residues long. The ends were cut back, 3 bases at V and 4 bases at J, with 12 bases in the middle. The CDR3 sequence is CSASMGAGYGYTF. The CDR3 coding sequence is TGCAGTGCTAGTATGGGGGCAGGCTATGGCTACACCTTC.

Ten or more counts support this clonotype. The CDR3 DNA is TGCAGTGCTCCTAAACAGGGTAATGAGCAGTTCTTC. This sequence encodes CSAPKQGNEQFF. This sequence joins TRBV20-1 and TRBJ2-1; a possible D gene is TRBD1 (6 bases). CDR1 is DFQATT, CDR2 SNEGSKA, per germline (reference sequence). The CDR3 consists of 12 residues. V dropped 5 bases and J dropped 7 bases, with 12 bases sitting between them.

This clonotype was detected many times. This chain links TRBV28 with TRBJ1-5; TRBD1 aligns across 8 bases. Germline V CDR1 and CDR2: MDHEN, SYDVKM. The CDR3 covers 14 residues. V dropped 6 bases and J dropped 2; count of bases not matched to a gene: 3. CDR3: CASRKTGGNQPQHF. DNA of the CDR3: TGTGCCAGCAGGAAGACAGGGGGCAATCAGCCCCAGCATTTT. The full variable domain, with the rest looked up from reference TRBV28 and TRBJ1-5, is DVKVTQSSRYLVKRTGEKVFLECVQDMDHENMFWYRQDPGLGLRLIYFSYDVKMKEKGDIPEGYSVSREKKERFSLILESASTNQTSMYLCASRKTGGNQPQHFGDGTRLSIL.

In its sample, this clonotype was seen many times. The CDR3 DNA sequence: TGCAGTGCTAGCGAGACAGGGTTCAGCACAGATACGCAGTATTTT. Residues: CSASETGFSTDTQYF. The V gene is TRBV20-1, the J gene TRBJ2-3; 7 bases are shared with TRBD1. This CDR3 is built from 15 residues. With 3 bases clipped from V and 0 bases from J, the junction kept 6 bases outside the gene matches. CDR1 and CDR2 from the germline V gene are DFQATT and SNEGSKA (reference sequence).

This clonotype has just a few counts. The junction departs from the called germline gene at one end, perhaps through a read error. The CDR3 coding sequence is TGCAGTGCTAGCGCAGGGGGCCGCAATCAGCCCCAGAATTTT. Residues: CSASAGGRNQPQNF. The rearrangement uses TRBV20-1 and TRBJ1-5; 8 bases are a match to TRBD1. Germline values: CDR1 DFQATT, CDR2 SNEGSKA (reference sequence). This CDR3 is built from 14 residues.

The chain couples TRBV7-3 to TRBJ2-3, with no clear D. V gave up 9 bases and J gave up 3 bases, with 13 bases separating them. The V gene's germline CDR1 is SGHTA and CDR2 FQGTGA. The CDR3 is 13 amino acids. The CDR3: CASGRSETDTQYF. CDR3 nucleotides: TGTGCCAGTGGACGGTCTGAGACAGATACGCAGTATTTT.

This clonotype has ten or more counts. V gene TRBV20-1 combines with J gene TRBJ2-1; D possibly corresponds to TRBD1 (6 bases). Germline V gene lookup returns CDR1 DFQATT and CDR2 SNEGSKA (reference sequence). The CDR3 is made up of 14 amino acids. Here the CDR3 DNA reads TGCAGCCTACCCGGACAGCCCATTCACAATGAGCAGTTCTTC. This codes for CSLPGQPIHNEQFF.

At least ten counts were recorded for this clonotype. V usage is TRBV6-6 and J usage is TRBJ1-5; D perhaps matches TRBD1 (5 bases). Trimming left V 5 bases short and J 4 bases short, with 9 bases between. The CDR3 has 13 amino acids. Per germline, CDR1 MNHNY and CDR2 SVGAGI (reference sequence). The CDR3 DNA reads TGTGCCAGCAGTAAGACAGCTAATCAGCCCCAGCATTTT. Protein product: CASSKTANQPQHF.

This clonotype has at least ten counts. The rearrangement links TRBV10-2 to TRBJ1-2; tentative D call: TRBD1 (5 bases). The CDR3 sequence is 14 residues long. From germline, CDR1 is WSHSY and CDR2 SAAADI. Trimming took off 4 bases at V and 6 bases at J, with 15 bases between the two ends. CDR3 DNA sequence: TGCGCCAGCAGTGGAAATAGGGGTATCGATGGCTACACCTTC. The encoded protein is CASSGNRGIDGYTF.

This clonotype was picked up many times. The V and J genes are TRBV24-1 and TRBJ1-5; D not certain. This CDR3 region has 13 residues. The germline CDR1 and CDR2 sequences are KGHDR and SFDVKD. Trimming shortened V by 1 base and J by 5 bases, and 5 bases separated the two germline ends. CDR3 DNA sequence: TGTGCCACCAGTGATTTTCGGGATCAGCCCCAGCATTTT. Amino acids: CATSDFRDQPQHF.

As regards this clonotype: The CDR3 does not end in the conserved phenylalanine or tryptophan, so this is likely a read error. The DNA is omitted, as the CDR3 cannot be located on it reliably, and the CDR3 follows TCRdb's listing. The chain couples TRBV7-2 to TRBJ2-1. The CDR3 extends over 13 residues, inclusive of both ends. Looked up from germline, CDR1 is SGHTA and CDR2 is FQGNSA. CDR3 sequence: CASSLGLGREEFN.

The chain has TRBV6-1 and TRBJ2-2, with 8 bases fitting TRBD2. After removal of 6 bases from V and 4 bases from J, the junction contained 10 bases not matched to a gene. This CDR3 spans 16 amino acids. Germline CDR1 reads MNHNS; CDR2 reads SASEGT. The CDR3 reads CASRPPGLGGTGELFF. The CDR3 DNA is TGTGCCAGCAGGCCGCCGGGACTAGGGGGCACCGGGGAGCTGTTTTTT.

This clonotype was detected ten times or more. V usage is TRBV12-3 or TRBV12-4 and J usage is TRBJ1-5, with D uncertain. V was pared by 5 bases and J by 6 bases, with 8 bases between. The CDR3 totals 12 residues. The DNA for the CDR3 is TGTGCCAGCAGTGAGTCCCCTCAGCCCCAGCATTTT. This encodes CASSESPQPQHF.

This clonotype has just a few counts. The junction and the germline gene differ at one end; a read error may be behind it. The chain links TRBV7-8 to TRBJ1-5; 10 bases agree with TRBD1. The CDR3 length is 12 residues. In germline, CDR1 is SGHVS, CDR2 FQNEAQ. CDR3 protein: CASSLDRGPQNF. As DNA, the CDR3 is TGTGCCAGCAGCCTCGACAGGGGGCCCCAGAATTTT. The full variable domain, its missing parts supplied by reference TRBV7-8 and TRBJ1-5, is GAGVSQSPRYKVAKRGQDVALRCDPISGHVSLFWYQQALGQGPEFLTYFQNEAQLDKSGLPSDRFFAERPEGSVSTLKIQRTQQEDSAVYLCASSLDRGPQNFGDGTRLSIL.

About this clonotype itself: A much larger clonotype is one base distant, so this may be a read error. V usage is TRBV12-3 or TRBV12-4 and J usage is TRBJ2-3, with TRBD2 identical over 11 bases. The CDR3 totals 16 residues. CDR3 nucleotide sequence: TGTGTCAGCAGTGTAGTAGCGGGAGGGTTCACAGATACGCAGTATTTT. Translated, it gives CVSSVVAGGFTDTQYF.

In this sample, this clonotype turned up many times. The chain uses TRBV20-1 and TRBJ1-5; D is perhaps TRBD1 (5 bases). Looked up from germline, CDR1 is DFQATT and CDR2 is SNEGSKA (reference sequence). The CDR3 totals 15 residues. Trimming pared 2 bases from V and 4 bases from J, leaving 15 bases between. The CDR3 coding sequence is TGCAGTGCTAGAAGGGGCCAGCAGGGAAATCAGCCCCAGCATTTT. It is translated as CSARRGQQGNQPQHF.

This clonotype was recorded at least ten times. The genes are TRBV20-1 and TRBJ1-1; D call uncertain. Germline V gives CDR1 DFQATT, CDR2 SNEGSKA (reference sequence). CDR3 length equals 11 residues. Trimming removed 3 bases at V and 0 bases at J, with 2 bases between. DNA of the CDR3: TGCAGTGCTAGGGTGAACACTGAAGCTTTCTTT. Encoded protein: CSARVNTEAFF.

This clonotype has at least ten counts. The rearrangement joins TRBV24-1 to TRBJ2-1; no clear D gene. Germline values: CDR1 KGHDR, CDR2 SFDVKD. Trimming left V 0 bases short and J 9 bases short, with 2 bases between. The CDR3 sequence is 11 residues long. CDR3 in DNA: TGTGCCACCAGTGATTTGGGTGAGCAGTTCTTC. Its protein product is CATSDLGEQFF.

This clonotype was observed many times. The chain has TRBV7-3 and TRBJ2-3, with D possibly being TRBD2 (5 bases). The germline V and J ends were trimmed by 6 bases and 1 base, with 11 bases remaining between them. Germline V CDR1 and CDR2: SGHTA, FQGTGA. CDR3 length: 14 amino acids. The CDR3 protein is CASSSGMGTDTQYF. The CDR3 DNA reads TGTGCCAGCAGTTCGGGGATGGGCACAGATACGCAGTATTTT.

This clonotype was detected ten times or more. CDR3 region: CASSSIQGNTEAFF. CDR3 coding DNA: TGTGCCAGCAGCTCCATACAGGGGAACACTGAAGCTTTCTTT. The chain is built from TRBV5-5 and TRBJ1-1; D is perhaps TRBD1 (6 bases). Germline V gene lookup returns CDR1 SGHKS and CDR2 YYEKEE (reference sequence). Trimming shortened V by 3 bases and J by 1 base, and 10 bases separated the two germline ends. CDR3 length equals 14 residues.

This clonotype was seen a handful of times. The chain recombines TRBV5-1 with TRBJ2-7; weak D call: TRBD2 (5 bases). CDR3 length equals 13 residues. The ends were cut back, 0 bases at V and 7 bases at J, with 11 bases in the middle. Germline CDR1 is SGHRS and CDR2 is YFSETQ. This CDR3 is CASSLGPGKEQYF. Written as DNA, the CDR3 is TGCGCCAGCAGCTTGGGGCCGGGGAAAGAGCAGTACTTC.